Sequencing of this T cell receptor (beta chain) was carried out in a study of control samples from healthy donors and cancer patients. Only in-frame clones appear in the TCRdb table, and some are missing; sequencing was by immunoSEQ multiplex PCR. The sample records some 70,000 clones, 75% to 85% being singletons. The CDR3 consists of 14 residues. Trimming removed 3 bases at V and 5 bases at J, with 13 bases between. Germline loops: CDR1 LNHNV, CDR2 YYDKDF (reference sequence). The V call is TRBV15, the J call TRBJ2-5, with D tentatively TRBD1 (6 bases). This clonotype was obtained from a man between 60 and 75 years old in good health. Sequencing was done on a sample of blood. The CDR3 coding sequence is TGTGCCACCAGCAGGTACAGGGACGGGGAGACCCAGTACTTC. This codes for CATSRYRDGETQYF.